Shown below are 19 T cell receptor beta chains from a single sample sequenced in a study of T-cell reconstitution after alpha-beta-depleted transplantation in children (TCRdb year 2016). The sample's treatment or condition label is to be understood as: allogeneic hematopoietic cell transplantation with graft depleted of TCRalphabeta T cells and CD19 B cells. The library was generated by PCR. TCRdb lists the instrument as Illumina HiSeq 2500. TCR library preparation used molecular barcoding, with unique molecular identifiers applied to normalize quantification of the TCRbeta repertoire. TCRdb reanalyzed the raw reads on its own, using fastp at Q25 for trimming and MiXCR for clone calling, and kept in-frame beta chains. Rows matching on CDR3 protein sequence are summarized as one entry with the most common DNA and genes. The sample table holds just over 950,000 distinct CDR3 sequences, of which less than 30% were seen once. The ten largest clones represent roughly 31% of the sample.

Sequenced material: PBMCs, mostly from graft donor cells, taken 360 days after TCRalphabeta/CD19-depleted stem cell transplant. The receptors were gathered from a boy under two years old who had a stem cell transplant for SCID, so the T cells may come from the graft donor.

This clonotype was found once. V and J are TRBV20-1 and TRBJ2-3; D not certain. Germline-derived CDR1 and CDR2 are DFQATT and SNEGSKA (reference sequence). Trimming left V 3 bases short and J 1 base short, with 14 bases between. CDR3 length: 15 amino acids. The CDR3 spells CSASVRTPRTDTQYF. The CDR3 coding sequence is TGCAGTGCTAGCGTCCGAACCCCTCGCACAGATACGCAGTATTTT.

The chain has TRBV12-3 or TRBV12-4 and TRBJ2-5; tentatively, D is TRBD1 (7 bases). The CDR3 totals 13 residues. V lost 8 bases and J 2 bases, leaving 12 bases between the germline ends. CDR3 coding DNA: TGTGCCAGCCAGGGGGGCTTTCAAGAGACCCAGTACTTC. Encoded protein: CASQGGFQETQYF.

The V gene is TRBV14, the J gene TRBJ1-1; D is ambiguous. This CDR3 has 13 amino acids. CDR1 and CDR2 from the germline V gene are SGHDN and FVKESK. V lost 0 bases and J lost 3, with 5 bases in between. The CDR3 DNA reads TGTGCCAGCAGCCAAGACACGTACACTGAAGCTTTCTTT. Translation gives CASSQDTYTEAFF.

This clonotype was counted only a few times. The chain links TRBV6-5 to TRBJ2-3; perhaps TRBD1 as D (5 bases). The length of the CDR3 is 15 residues. Germline values: CDR1 MNHEY, CDR2 SVGAGI. V lost 5 bases and J 0 bases, leaving 12 bases between the germline ends. CDR3 in amino acids: CASSTQGASTDTQYF. In nucleotides, the CDR3 is TGTGCCAGCAGTACTCAGGGCGCTAGCACAGATACGCAGTATTTT.

This clonotype was recorded a few times. DNA for the CDR3: TGTGCCAGCAGCCCCTATGGACAGCACGATCAGCCCCAGCATTTT. It yields the protein CASSPYGQHDQPQHF. The chain combines TRBV4-2 with TRBJ1-5; possible D gene TRBD1, 6 bases. The V gene lost 4 bases and the J gene lost 5 bases, with 15 bases spanning the gap. CDR3 length: 15 residues. Germline CDR1 reads LGHNA; CDR2 reads YNFKEQ.

This clonotype was counted ten times or more. The chain joins TRBV7-9 to TRBJ2-2; 7 bases match TRBD2. Trimming cost V 5 bases and J 2 bases; bases outside gene matches: 8. The CDR3 extends over 16 amino acids. Germline V lookup: CDR1 SEHNR, CDR2 FQNEAQ (reference sequence). The CDR3 is CASSSGAGSNTGELFF. The DNA for the CDR3 is TGTGCCAGCAGCAGCGGGGCAGGCTCCAACACCGGGGAGCTGTTTTTT.

To note about this clonotype: In this CDR3 the conserved last residue, phenylalanine or tryptophan, is missing, so a read error is likely. The V and J genes are TRBV29-1 and TRBJ2-3; possibly TRBD1 or TRBD2 for D (6 bases each). V was clipped by 5 bases and J by 0 bases, with 12 bases between them. From germline, CDR1 is SQVTM and CDR2 ANQGSEA. The CDR3 is made up of 14 amino acids. CDR3 sequence reads: CSVRRDTSTDTQYC. The CDR3 bases are TGCAGCGTTCGGCGGGACACTAGCACAGATACGCAGTATTGT.

The chain carries TRBV20-1 and TRBJ1-5; the D is unclear. The CDR3 length is 15 residues. V was shortened by 1 base and J by 4 bases, with 14 bases between the two germline ends. The germline V gene has CDR1 DFQATT and CDR2 SNEGSKA (reference sequence). CDR3 protein: CSARGNRGPNQPQHF. For the CDR3, the DNA is TGCAGTGCTAGAGGGAACCGGGGTCCTAATCAGCCCCAGCATTTT.

V and J are TRBV5-6 and TRBJ2-1; D ambiguous. The germline V and J ends were trimmed by 1 base and 4 bases, with 21 bases remaining between them. CDR3 length: 18 residues. Germline V gene lookup returns CDR1 SGHDT and CDR2 YYEEEE. This chain's CDR3 is CASSLFRRSAETYNEQFF. The CDR3, as DNA: TGTGCCAGCAGCTTGTTCCGGCGGTCAGCCGAGACGTACAATGAGCAGTTCTTC.

This clonotype was observed at least ten times. V is TRBV2 and J is TRBJ1-3; a possible D gene is TRBD1 (5 bases). There are 15 residues in the CDR3. V lost 8 bases to trimming and J lost 3 bases, with 17 bases between them. CDR1 is SNHLY and CDR2 is FYNNEI in the germline V gene. The CDR3 DNA is TGTGCCAGCCACCCGGGACCAGGGTATGGAAACACCATATATTTT. Translated: CASHPGPGYGNTIYF.

This chain links TRBV7-9 with TRBJ2-7, with D perhaps TRBD2 (6 bases). V lost 1 base, J lost 5 bases, and 15 bases lay in between. CDR1 is SEHNR, CDR2 FQNEAQ, per germline (reference sequence). The CDR3 is 15 residues long. CDR3: CASSLVVGGVHEQYF. As DNA, the CDR3 is TGTGCCAGCAGCTTAGTAGTCGGCGGGGTCCACGAGCAGTACTTC.

V gene TRBV20-1 combines with J gene TRBJ2-3; a weak D match, TRBD1 (5 bases). CDR1 DFQATT and CDR2 SNEGSKA come from the germline V gene (reference sequence). This CDR3 is built from 13 residues. Trimming pared 2 bases from V and 2 bases from J, leaving 8 bases between. CDR3 loop: CSARQGITDTQYF. DNA of the CDR3: TGCAGTGCTAGACAGGGCATCACAGATACGCAGTATTTT.

The table lists this clonotype with a few counts. This sequence joins TRBV6-5 and TRBJ1-4, with D possibly being TRBD1 (5 bases). The V gene lost 4 bases and the J gene lost 6 bases, with 12 bases spanning the gap. Germline values: CDR1 MNHEY, CDR2 SVGAGI. The CDR3 covers 14 residues. In DNA form, the CDR3 reads TGTGCCAGCAGTTGGAACGAAGGGGATGAAAAACTGTTTTTT. Translation gives CASSWNEGDEKLFF.

A few counts support this clonotype. The rearrangement links TRBV4-2 to TRBJ1-2; D gene unclear. Germline V gene data show CDR1 as LGHNA and CDR2 as YNFKEQ. V gave up 3 bases and J gave up 7 bases, with 12 bases separating them. The CDR3 consists of 13 residues. The CDR3 protein is CASSQVINVGYTF. The CDR3 region has the DNA TGTGCCAGCAGCCAGGTCATTAATGTTGGCTACACCTTC.

This chain uses TRBV18 with TRBJ2-2; 7 bases match TRBD2. V trimming: 1 base; J trimming: 6 bases; junction bases outside the gene matches: 5. Germline V CDR1 and CDR2: KGHSH, LQKENI. This CDR3 has 15 residues. In DNA, the CDR3 is TGTGCCAGCTCACCACAGCAGACTAGCCCCGGGGAGCTGTTTTTT. This translates into CASSPQQTSPGELFF.

The chain uses TRBV5-1 and TRBJ2-1; the D gene could be TRBD1 or TRBD2 (5 bases each). Per the germline V gene, CDR1 is SGHRS and CDR2 is YFSETQ. This CDR3 has 15 residues. The V end lost 5 bases, the J end lost 8 bases, and 20 bases lay between the germline ends. The CDR3 loop reads CASRSGTASFDEQFF. The CDR3 DNA reads as TGCGCCAGCAGGTCCGGGACGGCCTCCTTCGATGAGCAGTTCTTC.

The CDR3 is CASSGWATTGELFF. The CDR3 DNA reads TGTGCCAGCAGCGGTTGGGCTACCACCGGGGAGCTGTTTTTT. The chain recombines TRBV11-1 with TRBJ2-2, with D unclear. V lost 5 bases and J 4 bases, leaving 11 bases between the germline ends. Germline-derived CDR1 and CDR2 are SGHAT and FQDESV (reference sequence). This CDR3 contains 14 residues.

This chain connects TRBV6-1 to TRBJ2-1, with 12 bases fitting TRBD2. This CDR3 comprises 16 residues. Germline assignment: CDR1 MNHNS and CDR2 SASEGT. Trimming took 5 bases from V and 8 from J; bases not matched to a gene: 10. The CDR3 here is CASSPSLAGGRDEQFF. As DNA, the CDR3 is TGTGCCAGCAGTCCCTCCCTAGCGGGGGGGCGGGATGAGCAGTTCTTC.

This clonotype has only a few counts. The chain joins TRBV4-1 to TRBJ2-1, with 9 bases that match TRBD2. V lost 0 bases, J lost 4 bases, and 10 bases stayed unmatched. The CDR3 has 18 amino acids. In germline, CDR1 is MGHRA, CDR2 YSYEKL. The CDR3 bases are TGCGCCAGCAGCCAAGATCCTTTTAGCGGGGGACCGTACAATGAGCAGTTCTTC. This gives the protein CASSQDPFSGGPYNEQFF.